This T cell receptor beta chain derives from a study of OX40 agonist ivuxolimab in advanced cancers. Study details: The treatment was a fully human IgG2 OX40 agonist, ivuxolimab.

General observations from the study: Low normalized clonal expansion also occurred in some nonresponding patients. There was clonal expansion of CD4+ and CD8+ blood T cells by week 6 at 0.1 to 3.0 mg/kg.

Cycle 7 day 1, cycle 4 day 1, and baseline were the timepoints at which blood was sampled. Generated by immunoSEQ multiplex PCR, the TCRdb table keeps only in-frame clones and is missing some. Of 70,000 to 90,000 clones listed, around 86% are singletons. The CDR3 extends over 17 amino acids. V was cut by 1 base and J by 0 bases, with 13 bases left in between. Per the germline V gene, CDR1 is LNHNV and CDR2 is YYDKDF (reference sequence). Worth noting for this clone: Its antigen is still unknown.

Sequences were derived from CD4+ or CD8+ T cells sorted from blood, sampled in a trial of the OX40 agonist ivuxolimab. The V gene is TRBV15, the J gene TRBJ1-3; no firm D call. This sequence originates from an adult with an advanced solid tumor such as melanoma, head and neck, liver or kidney cancer. The CDR3 DNA reads as TGTGCCACCAGCAGAGCCCTTTCGGGGATCTCTGGAAACACCATATATTTT. Amino acids: CATSRALSGISGNTIYF.